This paragraph covers one TCR beta chain sequence. No cognate antigen has been identified for it. No base-level quality is on record; no much larger clone is a single base apart. The library was generated by the immunoSEQ multiplex PCR assay. The multiplex PCR relied on a mix of 60 forward primers for TCR Vbeta segments and 13 reverse primers for TCR Jbeta segments. Amplification of the CDR3 region of rearranged TCR beta genes was performed with a multiplex PCR assay on genomic DNA. On the Illumina HiSeq System, the amplified TCR beta libraries were sequenced as 87-base-pair reads. Concerning the study's data processing: In a later analysis, roughly 80 million unique TCR beta chains were counted across the 690 or so repertoires, and roughly 11 million of these chains were shared by at least two donors. To remove PCR and sequencing errors, raw reads were error-corrected and collapsed into unique sequences using a nearest-neighbor algorithm that merged closely related sequences. Alignment of CDR3 sequences to IMGT reference sequences was used to assign V, D and J gene segments. For a sequence to be retained, a match of at least six nucleotides to both a V gene segment and a J gene segment was required. Rearrangements were classified as productive when the CDR3 lacked stop codons and remained in frame with V and J, and all other rearrangements were classified as non-productive. Following IMGT convention, CDR3 was defined as the stretch from the second conserved V-encoded cysteine to the conserved J-encoded phenylalanine. The earlier analysis of about 500 of the donors excluded sequences that lacked an unambiguous match to a single V gene segment. An earlier analysis of around 600 of the donors classified V segments as functional when productive rearrangements were above 56.7% and as segregating when the standard deviation between donors was above 5%. To diagnose cytomegalovirus status from the catalog of TCR beta chain sequences, a statistical classification framework was built. A later analysis assigned V and J genes by comparing TCR nucleotide sequences with IMGT/GENE-DB human TR gene sequences. Using the TCRdist pipeline, a later analysis assigned CDR3 sequences along with most-parsimonious VDJ recombination scenarios. In a later analysis, every TCR beta chain was defined by the combination of its CDR3 amino acid sequence and its V-gene family, and reads without a unique V-gene family were dropped. In a later analysis, 450 to 600 highly shared, low-generation-probability nucleotide sequences were removed to address suspected cross-contamination and a sequencing artifact. A later analysis calculated a clonal expansion index for each public chain from normalized within-repertoire ranks of inferred template counts. In a later analysis, generation probabilities were computed using a VDJ recombination model fitted to out-of-frame rearrangements, and the results were checked against IGoR. Hypergeometric tests were used in a later analysis to score TCR-TCR, TCR-HLA and TCR-CMV co-occurrence, with a repertoire-size bias correction applied to the TCR pairs. In a later analysis, false discovery rates were estimated by permuting HLA or CMV assignments 20 times. In a later analysis, co-occurring TCRs were grouped using DBSCAN, and TCRdist sequence similarity was added for clustering within HLA-allele-positive subsets. Repertoires with fewer than 30,000 or more than 120,000 public chains were left out of co-occurrence clustering, as were five repertoires with anomalous nucleotide sharing. TCRdb carries this immuneACCESS record with in-frame sequences only. Its versions omit some clonotypes, under half of them owing to an unresolved V gene in the studies checked, with the rest unexplained. D and trimming come from the DNA, and the V and J calls and clone size come from that table. Across this sample there are under 150,000 clones, with roughly 69% seen only once. The ten largest make up around 2.6% of the sample.

This entry belongs to a study of cytomegalovirus exposure and HLA in healthy donors (dated by TCRdb to about 2017). As for the study more broadly: In an earlier analysis of roughly 500 of the donors, 250 to 300 Gb of sequence data and 117 million unique TCR beta sequences from 150 million to 200 million T cells were reported. The number of typed donors differed by locus: roughly 629-630 for A, B, C, DRB1 and DQB1; 500 to 550 for DQA1; 606 for DPA1; and around 490 for DPB1. Because of strong linkage in the cohort, five DR-DQ haplotypes were treated as single units for association and clustering. Approximately 300 gigabases of sequencing data and around 90 million unique TCR sequences made up an early release that covered around 640 HLA-typed donors. The study aimed to test whether signatures of past pathogen exposure could be identified by cataloging public T cell receptors. All discovery cohort repertoires had been generated on a single sequencing platform. Of the roughly 410 genotyped donors, 70% to 90% were placed in the genetic ancestry cluster associated with self-reported Caucasian donors. Across 398 genotyped donors of the cohort, an average of roughly 230,000 unique TCR beta nucleotide sequences per donor were sequenced, and 15% to 20% of those sequences were non-productive. The later analysis used no new phenotypic data to find candidate immune exposures, relying instead on TCR beta sequences and their occurrence across donors. HLA typing included class I and class II loci at four-digit resolution. In an earlier analysis of more than 550 of the donors, high-throughput TCR beta sequencing was used to judge whether each TCR beta V gene segment behaved as functional or pseudogenic. Donor age, sex, ethnicity and CMV serostatus were compiled alongside the repertoire data. A separate validation cohort of over a hundred different subjects was used in addition to the approximately 670-subject first cohort. The study used immunosequencing to profile the T cell repertoires of 670 or so subjects and linked those repertoires to cytomegalovirus serostatus. High-throughput TCR immunosequencing, statistical association of individual TCRs with disease status, and machine learning were combined to predict cytomegalovirus infection status. To study patterns of TCR occurrence, a later analysis re-analyzed previously published TCR beta repertoires from more than 550 donors and added high-resolution HLA genotyping. In a later genetic analysis, genome-wide SNP genotypes for about 55% of the roughly 670 donors were used, and that subset was treated as a discovery cohort. The investigation overall reported the following: According to a later analysis, most CMV-associated TCR beta chains appeared to be HLA-restricted, and the HLA associations seemed to be driven largely by CMV exposure. The cohort was sequenced for TCR beta chains only, and without alpha or paired-chain data the features that could be detected were limited. In a later analysis, the rate of TCR association differed among HLA loci, with DRB1 alleles having the most associated TCRs and HLA-C alleles having the fewest. A later genetic analysis associated a missense DCLRE1C variant with V-gene and J-gene trimming of TCR beta chains, and an independent cohort replicated the association. It was suggested by the authors that the approach could potentially be generalized to other disease states and immunological phenotypes. The classifier was reported to diagnose cytomegalovirus status with high specificity and sensitivity in both the original cohort and the validation cohort. Several of the top co-occurrence clusters appeared to be linked to parvovirus B19, influenza, CMV and Epstein-Barr virus, according to a later analysis. A later genetic analysis reported fewer N-insertions in productive TCRs among donors in an Asian-associated ancestry cluster than the roughly 670-donor mean. CMV serostatus was the only immune exposure information available for the cohort. The 87-base-pair reads could not distinguish some IMGT-functional V segments, including TRBV6-2 and TRBV6-3, so those segments were excluded. In vitro tests confirmed that a few of the cytomegalovirus-associated TCR beta chains recognize cytomegalovirus antigens. Sequencing depth was assumed to be roughly uniform across donors in the presence/absence analyses, though that assumption may not hold. In a later analysis, HLA-associated TCR beta chains showed more clonal expansion and lower generation probabilities than non-associated chains that were equally common. In an earlier analysis of approximately 590 of the donors, most TCR beta V segments appeared in productive rearrangements about 87% or about 30% of the time, broadly matching IMGT annotations. A cluster of highly shared sequence variants was judged likely to represent a technical artifact of the sequencing pipeline. When HLA alleles, especially DR and DQ, strongly co-occurred, TCR associations were difficult to assign to individual alleles. Linkage disequilibrium might explain the correlated functional status among segregating V segments, but an unknown experimental factor could not be ruled out. The study listed around 160 TCR beta chains as associated with cytomegalovirus. Roughly 17 rarely observed V segments, including chromosome 9 orphons, were excluded from the earlier analysis of about 610 of the donors because counts were too low. While some public TCRs were present in many individuals, most TCR sequences turned up only very rarely across donors. A further reported finding was that TCR beta sequences accurately predicted the HLA-A and HLA-B alleles for most subjects in the first cohort. Because some donors lacked HLA typing at each locus, the association tests relied only on the typed subset. Specific HLA alleles were associated with 15,000 to 20,000 TCR beta sequences at a false discovery rate of 0.05 in a later analysis.

The cohort was made up of about 610 healthy bone marrow donors. At the time of sampling, all cohort members were nominally healthy, though unrecorded immune exposures were likely present. CMV serostatus was recorded as positive for 250 to 300 and negative for about 50% of the roughly 670 cohort members, whereas no CMV serostatus was recorded for the donor in question. Every donor gave a peripheral blood sample, and the peripheral blood mononuclear cells from that sample were used for TCR beta sequencing. The Qiagen DNeasy Blood Extraction Kit was used to extract genomic DNA from the blood cell samples. The V end gives up 8 bases and the J end 4 bases, leaving 19 bases in the junction not matched to a gene. From cysteine to phenylalanine, the CDR3 is 19 amino acids long. Solely the CDR3 DNA is kept, with 57 bases framed from the first base.

Here the chain combines TRBV23-1 and TRBJ2-6, with 8 bases aligning to TRBD1. TRBV23-1 falls under the ORF class, with uncertain function. This sequence originates from a human donor in good health. The specimen sequenced was PBMCs. For the CDR3, the sequence is CASHRSGRGRVVGANVLTF. The bases read TGCGCCAGCCACCGCAGCGGCAGGGGGCGGGTAGTGGGGGCCAACGTCCTGACTTTC.